A selection of T cell receptor beta chains follows, all from one sample in a study of PD-1 blockade in classical Hodgkin lymphoma. The assay was immunoSEQ multiplex PCR, and TCRdb's table has in-frame clones only and misses some. Among about 32,000 clones listed, around 85% were seen once. Here the sequenced sample was peripheral blood mononuclear cells (PBMCs), taken before the fourth cycle of nivolumab. These receptors were taken from a human donor with classical Hodgkin lymphoma. Both conserved end residues are part of each CDR3. Each record gives: CDR3 length, V gene, D gene, J gene, clone size, CDR3 DNA, CDR3 protein. A D gene is named only where the DNA matches it firmly. Some rows have no size entry. The others give once, few or many, or a class for an expanded clone.

cdr3_length: 14
v_call: TRBV18
d_call: TRBD2
j_call: TRBJ2-7
clone_size: -
cdr3_nt: TGTGCCAGCTCACCTAGCGGGAGCTCCTACGAGCAGTACTTC
cdr3_aa: CASSPSGSSYEQYF

cdr3_length: 13
v_call: TRBV5-6
d_call: -
j_call: TRBJ1-2
clone_size: -
cdr3_nt: TGTGCCAGCAGCCGTCAGAGTAGGGGGGGAGACACCTTC
cdr3_aa: CASSRQSRGGDTF

cdr3_length: 15
v_call: TRBV4-1
d_call: -
j_call: TRBJ1-2
clone_size: once
cdr3_nt: TGCGCCAGCAGCCAAGATCACGGCTTAGCCTATGGCTACACCTTC
cdr3_aa: CASSQDHGLAYGYTF

cdr3_length: 13
v_call: TRBV11-2
d_call: -
j_call: TRBJ1-2
clone_size: -
cdr3_nt: TGTGCCAGCAGCTTAGAGGCGAGACGTGGCTACACCTTC
cdr3_aa: CASSLEARRGYTF

cdr3_length: 17
v_call: TRBV4-3
d_call: TRBD2
j_call: TRBJ2-5
clone_size: -
cdr3_nt: TGCGCCAGCAGCCAAGATCGTACACTAGCGGGAAGAGAGACCCAGTACTTC
cdr3_aa: CASSQDRTLAGRETQYF

cdr3_length: 18
v_call: TRBV5-5
d_call: TRBD1
j_call: TRBJ1-2
clone_size: -
cdr3_nt: TGTGCCAGCAGCTTGGGTCCGGGACAGGGTCCCAACCACTATGGCTACACCTTC
cdr3_aa: CASSLGPGQGPNHYGYTF

cdr3_length: 14
v_call: TRBV6-5
d_call: TRBD1
j_call: TRBJ1-1
clone_size: -
cdr3_nt: TGTGCCAGCAGTTGGGGACAGGCGAACACTGAAGCTTTCTTT
cdr3_aa: CASSWGQANTEAFF

cdr3_length: 16
v_call: TRBV19
d_call: TRBD2
j_call: TRBJ2-5
clone_size: -
cdr3_nt: TGTGCCAGTAGTATATGGGCTAGCGGGGAGCAAGAGACCCAGTACTTC
cdr3_aa: CASSIWASGEQETQYF

cdr3_length: 13
v_call: TRBV7-2
d_call: -
j_call: TRBJ2-3
clone_size: -
cdr3_nt: TGTGCCAGCAGCTTAACTCTGAGAGATACGCAGTATTTT
cdr3_aa: CASSLTLRDTQYF

cdr3_length: 16
v_call: TRBV6-5
d_call: TRBD1
j_call: TRBJ1-1
clone_size: -
cdr3_nt: TGTGCCAGCAGCTACCGGGACAGGGGGATGAACACTGAAGCTTTCTTT
cdr3_aa: CASSYRDRGMNTEAFF

cdr3_length: 17
v_call: TRBV12-2
d_call: -
j_call: TRBJ2-2
clone_size: -
cdr3_nt: -
cdr3_aa: CASRSPVWGQGTGELFF

cdr3_length: 13
v_call: TRBV5-6
d_call: -
j_call: TRBJ2-7
clone_size: -
cdr3_nt: TGTGCCAGCAGCTTGAGCCAGGGAGACGAGCAGTACTTC
cdr3_aa: CASSLSQGDEQYF

cdr3_length: 14
v_call: TRBV27
d_call: TRBD2
j_call: TRBJ2-7
clone_size: -
cdr3_nt: TGTGCCAGCAGTTTCGCTAGCGGAACCTACGAGCAGTACTTC
cdr3_aa: CASSFASGTYEQYF

cdr3_length: 15
v_call: TRBV27
d_call: TRBD1
j_call: TRBJ1-2
clone_size: -
cdr3_nt: TGTGCCAGCAGTCCAAGACAGGGACGAGGCTATGGCTACACCTTC
cdr3_aa: CASSPRQGRGYGYTF

cdr3_length: 14
v_call: TRBV15
d_call: TRBD2
j_call: TRBJ2-7
clone_size: -
cdr3_nt: TGTGCCACCAGCAGAGAGCGGGGGGGCTACGAGCAGTACTTC
cdr3_aa: CATSRERGGYEQYF

cdr3_length: 14
v_call: TRBV5-1
d_call: -
j_call: TRBJ2-2
clone_size: few
cdr3_nt: TGCGCCAGCAGCTTGGACAGATACACCGGGGAGCTGTTTTTT
cdr3_aa: CASSLDRYTGELFF

cdr3_length: 14
v_call: TRBV5-4
d_call: -
j_call: TRBJ1-1
clone_size: -
cdr3_nt: TGTGCCAGCAGCTTGACTGGGGTGAACACTGAAGCTTTCTTT
cdr3_aa: CASSLTGVNTEAFF

cdr3_length: 14
v_call: TRBV5-1
d_call: -
j_call: TRBJ1-2
clone_size: -
cdr3_nt: TGCGCCAGCAGCCCTGGGGGGGGCGGGCTTGGCTACACCTTC
cdr3_aa: CASSPGGGGLGYTF

cdr3_length: 13
v_call: TRBV7-2
d_call: TRBD1
j_call: TRBJ2-5
clone_size: -
cdr3_nt: TGTGCCAGCAGCCGACAGGGGGAGGAGACCCAGTACTTC
cdr3_aa: CASSRQGEETQYF

cdr3_length: 16
v_call: TRBV5-1
d_call: TRBD2
j_call: TRBJ2-3
clone_size: -
cdr3_nt: TGCGCCAGCATGCCTTCGACTAGCGCCAGAACAGATACGCAGTATTTT
cdr3_aa: CASMPSTSARTDTQYF

cdr3_length: 16
v_call: TRBV5-1
d_call: -
j_call: TRBJ2-1
clone_size: -
cdr3_nt: TGCGCCAGCAGCTTAGGTCGGGACCGGGCTAGGAATGAGCAGTTCTTC
cdr3_aa: CASSLGRDRARNEQFF

cdr3_length: 13
v_call: TRBV28
d_call: -
j_call: TRBJ1-1
clone_size: -
cdr3_nt: TGTGCCAGCAGGCAGAGGATGAACACTGAAGCTTTCTTT
cdr3_aa: CASRQRMNTEAFF

cdr3_length: 12
v_call: TRBV10-1
d_call: -
j_call: TRBJ2-2
clone_size: few
cdr3_nt: TGCGCCAGCAGTGAGAACACCGGGGAGCTGTTTTTT
cdr3_aa: CASSENTGELFF

cdr3_length: 13
v_call: TRBV28
d_call: TRBD1
j_call: TRBJ2-7
clone_size: -
cdr3_nt: TGTGCCAGCAGTCTGGGACAGACATACGAGCAGTACTTC
cdr3_aa: CASSLGQTYEQYF